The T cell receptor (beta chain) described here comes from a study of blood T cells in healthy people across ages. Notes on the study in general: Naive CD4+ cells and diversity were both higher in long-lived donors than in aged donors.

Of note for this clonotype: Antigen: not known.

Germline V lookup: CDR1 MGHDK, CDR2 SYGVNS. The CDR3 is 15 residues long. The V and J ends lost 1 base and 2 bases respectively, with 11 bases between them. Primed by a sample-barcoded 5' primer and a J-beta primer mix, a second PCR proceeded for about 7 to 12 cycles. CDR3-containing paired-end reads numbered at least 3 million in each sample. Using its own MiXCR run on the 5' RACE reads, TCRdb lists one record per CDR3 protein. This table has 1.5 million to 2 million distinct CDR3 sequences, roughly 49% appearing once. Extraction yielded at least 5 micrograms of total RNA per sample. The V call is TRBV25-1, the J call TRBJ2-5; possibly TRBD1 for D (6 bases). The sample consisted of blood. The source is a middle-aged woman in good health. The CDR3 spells CASSESGQIQETQYF. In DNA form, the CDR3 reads TGTGCCAGCAGTGAATCGGGACAAATTCAAGAGACCCAGTACTTC.